The rows below give T cell receptor beta chains drawn from one sample of a study of response to subunit inactivated influenza vaccine. TCRdb re-derived calls from the RT-PCR reads in MiXCR, one entry per CDR3 protein. The profile shows 280,000 or so distinct CDR3 sequences, 20% to 25% of them singletons. The specimen comprised PBMCs from blood, sampled about 20 months after vaccination. These receptors all stem from a man in his fifties or sixties who received an inactivated influenza vaccine. Both conserved end residues are part of each CDR3. Fields, in order: CDR3 protein, CDR3 DNA, V gene, D gene, clone size, J gene. A D gene is named only where the DNA matches it firmly. Clone size is stated in some rows and not others, as once, few, many or a class when expanded.

CASSPRGGTAMAYEQYF,TGTGCCAGCTCACCCCGCGGGGGGACAGCGATGGCCTACGAGCAGTACTTC,TRBV18,-,-,TRBJ2-7
CASSLYPSSFEQYF,TGTGCCAGCAGCTTGTACCCCTCGTCGTTTGAGCAGTACTTC,TRBV7-8,-,few,TRBJ2-7
CASSYSTDNYGYTF,TGTGCCAGCAGTTACTCGACTGATAACTATGGCTACACCTTC,TRBV6-2/TRBV6-3,-,-,TRBJ1-2
CAISNPGPPKDEQYF,TGTGCCATCAGCAACCCGGGCCCTCCCAAGGACGAGCAGTACTTC,TRBV10-3,-,-,TRBJ2-7
CASSYGSSGGAYNEQFF,TGTGCCAGCAGTTACGGGTCTAGCGGGGGGGCCTACAATGAGCAGTTCTTC,TRBV6-5,TRBD2,many,TRBJ2-1
CASSREGRMMFNSPLHF,TGTGCCAGCAGCAGAGAGGGACGGATGATGTTTAATTCACCCCTCCACTTT,TRBV7-8,-,few,TRBJ1-6
CASSPLPLGSPLHF,TGTGCCAGCAGTCCCCTCCCACTCGGCTCACCCCTCCACTTT,TRBV12-3/TRBV12-4,-,-,TRBJ1-6
CASSRQGKSYNEQFF,TGTGCCAGCAGTCGACAGGGGAAATCCTACAATGAGCAGTTCTTC,TRBV6-2/TRBV6-3,TRBD1,few,TRBJ2-1
CASSLAAPNEQFF,TGTGCCAGCAGCTTAGCAGCCCCCAATGAGCAGTTCTTC,TRBV11-3,-,-,TRBJ2-1
CASSTSGGDYGYTF,TGTGCCAGCAGCACCTCCGGGGGCGACTATGGCTACACCTTC,TRBV12-3/TRBV12-4,-,-,TRBJ1-2
CASSQEAPHSGNTIYF,TGCGCCAGCAGCCAAGAGGCCCCTCACTCTGGAAACACCATATATTTT,TRBV4-1,-,few,TRBJ1-3
CAIQVQMNTEAFF,TGTGCCATCCAGGTCCAGATGAACACTGAAGCTTTCTTT,TRBV10-3,-,-,TRBJ1-1
CASSLDGGGPNGELFF,TGCGCCAGCAGCTTGGACGGTGGAGGGCCTAACGGGGAGCTGTTTTTT,TRBV5-1,-,few,TRBJ2-2
CASRRDSSPDTQYF,TGTGCCAGCAGGAGGGACAGCTCACCGGATACGCAGTATTTT,TRBV2,TRBD1,many,TRBJ2-3
CASSEFRGPQETQYF,TGCGCCAGCAGTGAGTTCAGGGGCCCACAAGAGACCCAGTACTTC,TRBV10-2,-,-,TRBJ2-5
CSVSDSRGNIQYF,TGCAGCGTGTCGGACAGCCGGGGGAACATTCAGTACTTC,TRBV29-1,-,few,TRBJ2-4
CASSAEITGELFF,TGTGCCAGCAGCGCTGAAATCACCGGGGAGCTGTTTTTT,TRBV7-9,-,few,TRBJ2-2
CASSLASPGLTF,TGTGCCAGCAGCTTAGCATCCCCGGGCCTGACTTTC,TRBV7-2,-,-,TRBJ2-6
CASSPSQGNDGNQPQHF,TGTGCCAGCAGCCCCTCACAGGGTAACGATGGCAATCAGCCCCAGCATTTT,TRBV28,-,-,TRBJ1-5
CASSRTLAQETQYF,TGCGCCAGCAGCAGGACCCTAGCCCAAGAGACCCAGTACTTC,TRBV5-1,-,-,TRBJ2-5
CASSRYGQARTSGANVLTF,TGTGCCAGTAGTAGATACGGACAGGCGAGAACATCTGGGGCCAACGTCCTGACTTTC,TRBV19,TRBD1,-,TRBJ2-6
CASSEWKTNYGYTF,TGTGCCAGCAGTGAATGGAAGACTAACTATGGCTACACCTTC,TRBV25-1,-,-,TRBJ1-2
CASSYSQGLETQYF,TGTGCCAGCAGTTACTCGCAGGGTTTAGAGACCCAGTACTTC,TRBV6-5,-,few,TRBJ2-5
CASSLYLQGDTQYF,TGTGCCAGCTCACTATATCTACAGGGAGATACGCAGTATTTT,TRBV18,-,-,TRBJ2-3
CSARTGSTYEQYF,TGCAGTGCTAGGACAGGGTCTACCTACGAGCAGTACTTC,TRBV20-1,TRBD1,-,TRBJ2-7
CSARDTVYEQYF,TGCAGTGCTAGAGACACAGTCTACGAGCAGTACTTC,TRBV20-1,-,-,TRBJ2-7
CASSPGTNGYEQYF,TGTGCCAGCAGCCCCGGGACGAACGGCTACGAGCAGTACTTC,TRBV7-9,-,-,TRBJ2-7
CSVERGDRGSYEQYF,TGCAGCGTTGAGAGGGGGGACAGGGGATCCTACGAGCAGTACTTC,TRBV29-1,TRBD1,-,TRBJ2-7
CASSYRDRGPYEQYF,TGTGCCAGCAGTTACCGGGACAGGGGGCCATACGAGCAGTACTTC,TRBV6-5,TRBD1,few,TRBJ2-7
CASSLSGRIDYEQYF,TGTGCCAGCAGTTTATCGGGACGGATAGACTACGAGCAGTACTTC,TRBV28,-,-,TRBJ2-7
CSARATGGLSTDTQYF,TGCAGTGCTAGAGCGACAGGGGGCTTAAGCACAGATACGCAGTATTTT,TRBV20-1,TRBD1,-,TRBJ2-3
CANSFTGNTEAFF,TGTGCCAACAGCTTTACCGGGAACACTGAAGCTTTCTTT,TRBV5-5,-,-,TRBJ1-1
CASSYEHWDRTNYGYTF,TGTGCCAGCAGTTACGAACATTGGGACAGAACAAACTATGGCTACACCTTC,TRBV6-2/TRBV6-3,TRBD1,many,TRBJ1-2
CASSRDNPGELFF,TGTGCTAGCAGCAGGGACAATCCCGGGGAGCTGTTTTTT,TRBV7-7,-,few,TRBJ2-2
CASSRQGYSPLHF,TGTGCCAGCAGCCGACAGGGATATTCACCCCTCCACTTT,TRBV12-3/TRBV12-4,TRBD1,-,TRBJ1-6
CASSFGQINEKLFF,TGTGCCAGCAGCTTCGGACAGATTAATGAAAAACTGTTTTTT,TRBV5-6,-,-,TRBJ1-4
CASSYGTSGTYEQFF,TGTGCCAGCAGCTATGGGACTAGCGGGACCTATGAGCAGTTCTTC,TRBV6-5,TRBD2,few,TRBJ2-1
CSVVTEGTEAFF,TGCAGCGTTGTGACGGAAGGCACTGAAGCTTTCTTT,TRBV29-1,-,many,TRBJ1-1
CASSNRGPPNTGELFF,TGTGCCAGCAGTAACAGGGGGCCCCCGAACACCGGGGAGCTGTTTTTT,TRBV11-3,TRBD1,once,TRBJ2-2
CASSSGTRRSYEQYF,TGCGCCAGCAGTTCCGGGACACGACGTTCCTACGAGCAGTACTTC,TRBV5-1,-,few,TRBJ2-7
CAIDTGDRGITEAFF,TGTGCCATCGATACGGGGGACAGGGGTATAACTGAAGCTTTCTTT,TRBV15,TRBD1,few,TRBJ1-1
CASISPRQGNYGYTF,TGTGCCAGCATCTCGCCCCGACAGGGTAACTATGGCTACACCTTC,TRBV6-2/TRBV6-3,TRBD1,-,TRBJ1-2
CASSPPLSRLNTEAFF,TGTGCCAGCTCACCACCTCTTTCCAGATTGAACACTGAAGCTTTCTTT,TRBV18,-,few,TRBJ1-1
CASGSANTGELFF,TGTGCCTCGGGGAGTGCTAACACCGGGGAGCTGTTTTTT,TRBV28,-,few,TRBJ2-2
CASSPRLGSFEKLFF,TGTGCCAGCAGCCCCCGACTGGGGTCTTTTGAAAAACTGTTTTTT,TRBV11-2,-,-,TRBJ1-4
CASSQAGRGQGGELFF,TGCGCCAGCAGCCAAGCAGGGAGGGGCCAGGGAGGGGAGCTGTTTTTT,TRBV4-3,TRBD2,-,TRBJ2-2
CASSYSMKSDGNQPQHF,TGTGCCAGCAGTTACTCGATGAAGTCTGATGGCAATCAGCCCCAGCATTTT,TRBV6-2/TRBV6-3,-,few,TRBJ1-5
CASSPTTGGSYGYTF,TGTGCCAGCAGCCCGACGACAGGGGGCTCGTATGGCTACACCTTC,TRBV13,TRBD1,many,TRBJ1-2